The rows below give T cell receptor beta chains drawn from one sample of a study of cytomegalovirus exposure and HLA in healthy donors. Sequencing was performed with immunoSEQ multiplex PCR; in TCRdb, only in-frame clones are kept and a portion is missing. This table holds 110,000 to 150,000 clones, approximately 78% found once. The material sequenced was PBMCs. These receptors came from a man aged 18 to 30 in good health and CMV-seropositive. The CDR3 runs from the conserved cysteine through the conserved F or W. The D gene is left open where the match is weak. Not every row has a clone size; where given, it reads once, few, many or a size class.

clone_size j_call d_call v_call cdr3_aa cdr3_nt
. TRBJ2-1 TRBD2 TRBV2 CASRGGTSGSNEQFF TGTGCCAGCAGGGGGGGGACTAGCGGGAGTAATGAGCAGTTCTTC
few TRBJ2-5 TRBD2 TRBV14 CASSQDYWSSGRTQYF TGTGCCAGCAGCCAAGATTATTGGAGTAGCGGGAGGACCCAGTACTTC
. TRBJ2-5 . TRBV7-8 CASSREYINQETQYF TGTGCCAGCAGTCGAGAGTATATAAACCAAGAGACCCAGTACTTC
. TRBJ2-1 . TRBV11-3 CASSRSGNEQFF TGTGCCAGCAGCCGGTCGGGGAATGAGCAGTTCTTC
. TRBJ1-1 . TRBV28 CASSSHTNTEAFF TGTGCCAGCAGTTCTCACACGAACACTGAAGCTTTCTTT
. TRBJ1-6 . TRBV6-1 CASRTENNSPLHF TGTGCCAGCCGAACAGAGAATAATTCACCCCTCCACTTT
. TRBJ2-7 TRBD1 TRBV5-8 CASSLGQGTLAYEQYF TGTGCCAGCAGCTTGGGACAGGGGACCCTTGCCTACGAGCAGTACTTC
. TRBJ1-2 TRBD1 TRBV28 CASILQGARFGYTF TGTGCCAGCATCCTACAGGGGGCGCGGTTTGGCTACACCTTC
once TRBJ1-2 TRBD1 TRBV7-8 CASSLDIRDRGFGYTF TGTGCCAGCAGCTTAGACATCCGGGACAGGGGATTCGGCTACACCTTC
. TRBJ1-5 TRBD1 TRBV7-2 CASSHGTDSNQPQHF TGTGCCAGCAGCCATGGGACAGATAGCAATCAGCCCCAGCATTTT
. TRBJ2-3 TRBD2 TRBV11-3 CASSSRTSGRADTQYF TGTGCCAGCAGCTCCCGGACTAGCGGGAGGGCAGATACGCAGTATTTT
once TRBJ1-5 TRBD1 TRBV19 CASTGVSGGNQPQHF TGTGCCAGCACAGGGGTAAGCGGAGGGAATCAGCCCCAGCATTTT
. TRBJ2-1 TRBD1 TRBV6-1 CASSDGTGVGNSYNEQFF TGTGCCAGCAGTGATGGGACAGGGGTGGGGAACTCCTACAATGAGCAGTTCTTC
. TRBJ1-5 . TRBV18 CASSPTVSREGQPQHF TGTGCCAGCTCCCCTACGGTAAGCAGGGAGGGACAGCCCCAGCATTTT
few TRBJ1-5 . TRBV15 CATSRGKGGVGQPQHF TGTGCCACCAGCAGAGGTAAAGGGGGGGTCGGTCAGCCCCAGCATTTT
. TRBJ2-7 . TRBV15 CATSSPGTSSYEQYF TGTGCCACCAGCAGTCCCGGGACATCCTCCTACGAGCAGTACTTC
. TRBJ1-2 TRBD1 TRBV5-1 CASKGGTGTDGYTF TGCGCCAGCAAGGGAGGGACAGGGACGGATGGCTACACCTTC
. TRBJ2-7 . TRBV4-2 CASSQEFQGTYEQYF TGTGCCAGCAGCCAAGAGTTTCAGGGCACCTACGAGCAGTACTTC
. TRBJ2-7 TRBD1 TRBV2 CASSPTGGEQYF TGTGCCAGCAGCCCAACAGGGGGAGAGCAGTACTTC
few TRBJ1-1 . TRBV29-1 CSVERGWNTEAFF TGCAGCGTTGAACGGGGATGGAACACTGAAGCTTTCTTT
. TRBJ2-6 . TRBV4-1 CASSWGVSGANVLTF TGCGCCAGCAGCTGGGGCGTCTCGGGGGCCAACGTCCTGACTTTC
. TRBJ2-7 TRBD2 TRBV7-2 CASSSSGTIGSYEQYF TGTGCCAGCAGCTCCTCCGGGACTATTGGGTCCTACGAGCAGTACTTC
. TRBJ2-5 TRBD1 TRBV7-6 CASSPGTEETQYF TGTGCCAGCAGTCCCGGGACAGAGGAGACCCAGTACTTC
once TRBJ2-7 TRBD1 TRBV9 CASSVAIFDREAVQYF TGTGCCAGCAGCGTAGCTATTTTCGACAGGGAAGCGGTGCAGTACTTC
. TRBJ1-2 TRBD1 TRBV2 CASSPGQGLSDHFQANYGYTF TGTGCCAGCAGCCCGGGACAGGGGCTCTCTGATCACTTCCAAGCTAACTATGGCTACACCTTC
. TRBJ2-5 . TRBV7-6 CASSLAMEETQYF TGTGCCAGCAGCTTAGCGATGGAGGAGACCCAGTACTTC
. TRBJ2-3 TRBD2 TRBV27 CASSFLAGAGDTQYF TGTGCCAGCAGTTTTTTAGCGGGAGCGGGAGATACGCAGTATTTT
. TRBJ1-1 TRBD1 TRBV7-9 CASSLASGGDQAFF TGTGCTAGCAGCTTAGCATCAGGGGGCGACCAAGCTTTCTTT
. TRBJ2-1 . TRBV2 CASSESRVTNEQFF TGTGCCAGCAGTGAATCGAGGGTCACCAATGAGCAGTTCTTC
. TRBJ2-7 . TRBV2 CASSSERALLPYEDF TGTGCCAGCAGTTCCGAGAGGGCGCTTCTCCCTTATGAGGACTTC
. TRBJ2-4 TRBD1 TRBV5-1 CASSFLTGALAKNIQYF TGCGCCAGCAGCTTTCTCACAGGGGCCCTAGCCAAAAACATTCAGTACTTC
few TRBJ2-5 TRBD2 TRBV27 CASSPGTSGRVRETQYF TGTGCCAGCAGTCCTGGGACTAGCGGGAGGGTCAGGGAGACCCAGTACTTC
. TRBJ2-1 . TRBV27 CASSLANDEQFF TGTGCCAGCAGTTTAGCGAATGATGAGCAGTTCTTC
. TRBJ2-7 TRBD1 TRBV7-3 CASSPSGDRTYEQYF TGTGCCAGCAGCCCCTCGGGGGACAGGACATACGAGCAGTACTTC
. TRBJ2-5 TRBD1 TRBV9 CASSLGTGGPQETQYF TGTGCCAGCAGCCTCGGGACAGGGGGACCCCAAGAGACCCAGTACTTC
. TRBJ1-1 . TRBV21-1 CASSKWARHFDTEAFF TGTGCCAGCAGCAAATGGGCTCGGCATTTCGACACTGAAGCTTTCTTT
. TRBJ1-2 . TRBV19 CASSLREANYGYTF TGTGCCAGTAGTCTCAGGGAAGCTAACTATGGCTACACCTTC
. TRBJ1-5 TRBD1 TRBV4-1 CASSQASDRGSQPQHF TGCGCCAGCAGCCAAGCTTCGGACAGGGGAAGTCAGCCCCAGCATTTT
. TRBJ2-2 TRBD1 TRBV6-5 CASRNRGPGELFF TGTGCCAGCAGGAACAGGGGGCCCGGGGAGCTGTTTTTT
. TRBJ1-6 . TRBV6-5 CASSLEDNSPLHF TGTGCCAGCAGTTTAGAAGATAATTCACCCCTCCACTTT
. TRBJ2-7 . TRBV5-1 CASSLGGLGGAPGEQYF TGCGCCAGCAGCCTGGGGGGTTTGGGTGGGGCCCCCGGCGAGCAGTACTTC
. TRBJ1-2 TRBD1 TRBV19 CASSTQGGEAYGYTF TGTGCCAGTAGTACCCAGGGGGGTGAAGCCTATGGCTACACCTTC